The clone carrying this TCR beta chain has only one observation. The sample belongs to a study of shared clonotypes between healthy human individuals. Selected positively for CCR7 and CD45RO-negative, naive CD8 cells excluded terminally differentiated effector memory CD45RA+ cells. The V and J ends lost 6 bases and 5 bases respectively, with 14 bases between them. The germline V gene has CDR1 MGHRA and CDR2 YSYEKL. CDR3 length: 13 amino acids. Only in-frame clones appear in the TCRdb table, and some are missing; sequencing was by immunoSEQ multiplex PCR. The table lists approximately 2,000,000 clones, roughly 95% of them singletons, with around 1.8% in the top ten.

The chain has TRBV4-1 and TRBJ2-7; possibly TRBD1 or TRBD2 for D (5 bases each). Sequencing was carried out using naive CD8+ T cells from PBMCs. The receptor was derived from a man aged 18 to 29 in good health. Some clones in this sample may be carry-over from other donors' samples. CDR3: CASRGVGADEQYF. CDR3 sequence (DNA): TGCGCCAGCAGGGGAGTAGGGGCGGACGAGCAGTACTTC.